This T cell receptor beta chain comes out of a study of T cells in Graves' hyperthyroidism and ophthalmopathy. General study points: A 13 V-J model separated ophthalmopathy from stable hyperthyroidism.

A remark on this clonotype: What it recognizes is unknown. A clone one base away is much larger, so this may be a read error.

For the diagnoses, clinical symptoms, serum thyroxine and TRAb, thyroid ultrasound and orbital computed tomography were used. TCR beta CDR3 regions were amplified from RNA transcripts. TCR CDR3 underwent first-round RT-PCR with the HTBI primer set. TCRdb re-derived calls from the multiplex PCR reads in MiXCR, one entry per CDR3 protein. Of around 760,000 distinct CDR3 sequences listed, under 45% are singletons. This CDR3 has 15 residues. Germline CDR1 reads SQVTM; CDR2 reads ANQGSEA. The chain links TRBV29-1 to TRBJ2-7; 9 bases map to TRBD1. The sequence was obtained from a woman between 40 and 50 years old with Graves' hyperthyroidism. What was sequenced was blood. The CDR3 nucleotides are TGCAGCGTTGCCCTCCGGGACAGGGCCACCTACGAGCGGTACTTC. It codes for CSVALRDRATYERYF.